Detailed here is one T cell receptor (beta chain). This specimen belongs to a study of identical twins. CDR1 and CDR2 (germline): MGHRA, YSYEKL. V was pared by 1 base and J by 1 base, with 1 base of the junction left unmatched. CDR3 length equals 15 residues. From the 5' RACE reads, TCRdb called clonotypes with MiXCR, one entry per CDR3 protein. The sample has roughly 1.6 million distinct CDR3 sequences; about 30% are singletons. V usage is TRBV4-1 and J usage is TRBJ2-1; 7 nucleotides match TRBD1. The sequence came from a newborn girl in good health. The sample comprised cord blood. For the CDR3, the DNA is TGCGCCAGCAGCCAAGCCAGGGGGTCCTACAATGAGCAGTTCTTC. It is translated as CASSQARGSYNEQFF.